This TCR beta chain originates from a study of blood T cell repertoires in COVID-19. Generated by immunoSEQ multiplex PCR, the TCRdb table keeps only in-frame clones and is missing some. Of about 190,000 clones in the sample, more than 85% were seen once. CDR3 size: 15 residues. From germline, CDR1 is LGHDT and CDR2 YNNKEL (reference sequence). V shed 5 bases and J shed 4 bases, with 15 bases lying between them. The V and J genes are TRBV3-1 (or the pseudogene TRBV3-2) and TRBJ2-1; tentatively, D is TRBD2 (5 bases). The sample comprised peripheral blood. This clonotype was obtained from a man younger than 40 with acute or convalescent COVID-19. The CDR3 bases are TGTGCCAGCAGCGCGGTGACTACCGGTTACAATGAGCAGTTCTTC. Translation gives CASSAVTTGYNEQFF.